The sequence of this T cell receptor (beta chain) was determined in a study of Ad26.COV2.S vaccination and SARS-CoV-2 variants (dated by TCRdb to the early 2020s). Background for the entire study: TCRbeta repertoire sequencing was used to assess the specificity and breadth of SARS-CoV-2-reactive T cell receptors after Ad26.COV2.S vaccination. A total of around 32 samples were included in the TCR-sequenced set, comprising some 20 Ad26.COV2.S vaccine recipients, 5 placebo recipients and 8 SARS-CoV-2 convalescent individuals. The paper as a whole reports these results and caveats: Non-spike TCR breadth was comparable between vaccine and placebo recipients, consistent with the vaccine containing only spike. Ad26.COV2.S recipients had higher spike-specific TCR breadth than placebo recipients (P = 0.0014). Substantial breadth of spike-specific CD8+ and CD4+ T cell responses was reported after vaccination. The authors noted that the TCR breadth and depth analyses may have underestimated total T cell responses.

The immunoSEQ Assay was used to sequence TCRbeta CDR3 regions. After extraction, genomic DNA underwent amplification by bias-controlled multiplex PCR, followed by high-throughput sequencing. As for how the authors treated the data: To quantify the absolute abundance of each unique TCRbeta CDR3 region, sequences were collapsed and filtered. T cell fraction was estimated by normalizing TCRbeta template counts to usable DNA, which was measured by amplifying reference genes present in all nucleated cells. Repertoire TCRs were annotated as SARS-CoV-2-specific when V gene, CDR3 amino acid sequence and J gene were exactly matched to a known reactive TCR set. The reference SARS-CoV-2 TCR set came from MIRA and was filtered for enrichment in COVID-19-positive ImmuneCODE repertoires, removing public or cross-reactive TCRs. Using the MIRA antigens, annotated TCRs were further analysed by specific ORF or by position within an ORF. Depth was the summed frequency of annotated unique rearrangements, while breadth was defined as annotated unique rearrangements over total unique productive rearrangements. TCR breadth was compared between groups using two-sided Wilcoxon rank-sum tests. The table was pulled from immuneACCESS by TCRdb, which kept in-frame rearrangements only. Such tables lose some clones; where checked, under half of the loss comes from unresolved V genes, and the rest has no known cause. V, J and clone size were drawn from that table, and D and trimming were deduced from the DNA. For this sample there are some 180,000 clones; approximately 90% appear just once. The ten top clones hold less than 6% of the sample.

As for this clone: It lacks a known antigen. Base-call qualities are not available, and no considerably larger clone is one nucleotide away.

In the paper's terms, the time point label means: individuals recovered from natural SARS-CoV-2 infection. This specimen consisted of peripheral blood, obtained after recovery from COVID-19. This sequence originates from a human donor who had recovered from COVID-19.

The nucleotides are TGTGCCTGGAGTAGGGGAATCGGGGAGCTGTTTTTT. It encodes CAWSRGIGELFF. The chain was built from TRBV30 and TRBJ2-2; a tentative D match to TRBD1 spans 5 bases. Measured from the cysteine to the phenylalanine, the CDR3 is 12 residues long. Just CDR3 DNA is preserved here, 36 bases in frame from base 1. V gives up 2 bases and J gives up 7 bases, and the segment between their germline ends measures 8 bases. CDR1 and CDR2 are read off the germline V gene (reference sequence) as GTSNPN and SVGIG.